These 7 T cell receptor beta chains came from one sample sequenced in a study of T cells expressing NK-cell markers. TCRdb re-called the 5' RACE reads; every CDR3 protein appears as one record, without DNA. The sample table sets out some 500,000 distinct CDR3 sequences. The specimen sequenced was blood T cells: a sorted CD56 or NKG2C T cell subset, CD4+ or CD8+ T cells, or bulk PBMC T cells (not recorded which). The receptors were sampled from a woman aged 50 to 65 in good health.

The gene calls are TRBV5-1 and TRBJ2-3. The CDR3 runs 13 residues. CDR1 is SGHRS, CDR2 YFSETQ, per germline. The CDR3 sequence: CASSLILADTQYF.

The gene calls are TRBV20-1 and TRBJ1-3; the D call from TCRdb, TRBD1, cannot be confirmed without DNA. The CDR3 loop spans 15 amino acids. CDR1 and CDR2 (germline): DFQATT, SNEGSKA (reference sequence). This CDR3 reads CSVRTGAPSGNTIYF.

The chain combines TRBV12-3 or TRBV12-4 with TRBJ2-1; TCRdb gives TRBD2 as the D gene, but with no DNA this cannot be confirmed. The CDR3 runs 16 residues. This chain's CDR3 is CASSFSGLAGYNEQFF.

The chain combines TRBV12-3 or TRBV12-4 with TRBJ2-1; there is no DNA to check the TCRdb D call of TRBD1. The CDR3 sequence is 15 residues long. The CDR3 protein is CASSLRGQPYDEQFF.

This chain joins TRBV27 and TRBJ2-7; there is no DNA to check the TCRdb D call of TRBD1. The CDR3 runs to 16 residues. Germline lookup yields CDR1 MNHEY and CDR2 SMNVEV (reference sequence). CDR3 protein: CASSPLAGITTYEQYF.

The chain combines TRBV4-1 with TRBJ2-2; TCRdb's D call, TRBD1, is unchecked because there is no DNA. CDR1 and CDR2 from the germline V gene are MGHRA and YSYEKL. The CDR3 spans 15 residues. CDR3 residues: CASTPRREVAGELFF.

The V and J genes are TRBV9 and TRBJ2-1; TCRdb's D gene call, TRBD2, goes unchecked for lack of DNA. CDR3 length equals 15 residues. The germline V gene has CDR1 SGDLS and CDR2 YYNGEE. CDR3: CASSDSGGPYNEQFF.